The clone carrying this T cell receptor beta chain was recorded many times. Its antigen is unknown. From germline, CDR1 is MNHEY and CDR2 SMNVEV (reference sequence). Losses at the gene ends were 4 bases for V and 7 bases for J; bases not matched to a gene: 9. The CDR3 has 14 amino acids. RNA transcripts yielded amplified TCR beta CDR3 regions. HTBI primers were employed in a first-round RT-PCR of the TCR CDR3. TCRdb recomputed calls from the multiplex PCR reads with MiXCR, one row per CDR3 protein. The data contain roughly 740,000 distinct CDR3 sequences, roughly 15% of them singletons. Clinical symptoms, serum thyroxine and TRAb, thyroid ultrasound and orbital computed tomography were used for the diagnoses. The data belong to a study of T cells in Graves' hyperthyroidism and ophthalmopathy. Study observations and caveats: Ophthalmopathy was model-predicted a median approximately six months pre-onset.

V is TRBV27 and J is TRBJ1-1; 7 bases align to TRBD1. The specimen sequenced was blood. The receptor comes from a man between 18 and 29 years old with Graves' hyperthyroidism. CDR3 DNA sequence: TGTGCCAGCAGTTACGGGACAGAGCTGGGTGAAGCTTTCTTT. Protein product: CASSYGTELGEAFF.